A single sample is the source of the 22 T cell receptor beta chains below, sequenced in a study of T cell changes during pregnancy in multiple sclerosis (dated by TCRdb to between 2018 and 2020). Libraries were made using the immunoSEQ multiplex PCR assay. In TCRdb, the immuneACCESS table is reduced to in-frame sequences with V and J assigned. These tables do not hold every clone; where another copy was compared, an unresolved V gene accounts for under half, and the others remain unexplained. Across this sample there are about 52,000 clones, with around 93% seen only once. The ten largest clones take up approximately 0.15% of the sample. Sequencing used CD4+ T cells from peripheral blood mononuclear cells, obtained after pregnancy. Receptors originate from a female donor in good health, enrolled as a control in a pregnancy study.

The chain has TRBV19 and TRBJ1-2; a possible D gene is TRBD1 (6 bases). CDR1 LNHDA and CDR2 SQIVND come from the germline V gene (reference sequence). V was cut by 3 bases and J by 6 bases, with 14 bases left in between. This CDR3 spans 14 amino acids. CDR3 sequence: CASSIAGTKHGYTF. In DNA form, the CDR3 reads TGTGCCAGTAGTATCGCCGGGACAAAACATGGCTACACCTTC.

The chain is built from TRBV20-1 and TRBJ1-1; 8 bases agree with TRBD1. Losses at the gene ends were 6 bases for V and 10 bases for J; bases not matched to a gene: 4. The CDR3 spans 10 residues. Germline lookup yields CDR1 DFQATT and CDR2 SNEGSKA (reference sequence). This chain's CDR3 is CSADDRGAFF. As DNA, the CDR3 is TGCAGTGCCGACGACAGGGGAGCTTTCTTT.

This chain connects TRBV4-1 to TRBJ2-4; D perhaps matches TRBD2 (5 bases). V was clipped by 0 bases and J by 9 bases, with 12 bases between them. From germline, CDR1 is MGHRA and CDR2 YSYEKL. CDR3 length: 14 residues. The CDR3 loop reads CASSQEEVKRIQYF. The CDR3 nucleotides are TGCGCCAGCAGCCAAGAGGAGGTAAAACGCATTCAGTACTTC.

The CDR3 sequence: CASSEERQGLEKLFF. DNA for the CDR3: TGTGCCAGCAGTGAAGAGAGGCAGGGTCTCGAAAAACTGTTTTTT. This chain links TRBV2 with TRBJ1-4; weak D call: TRBD1 (5 bases). The CDR3 runs 15 residues. CDR1 is SNHLY, CDR2 FYNNEI, per germline. Trimming stripped 1 base from V and 8 bases from J, with 14 bases between.

This chain connects TRBV27 to TRBJ1-5, with D possibly matching TRBD1 (5 bases). CDR1 and CDR2 from the germline V gene are MNHEY and SMNVEV (reference sequence). Trimming removed 3 bases at V and 11 bases at J, with 17 bases between. This CDR3 comprises 14 residues. The CDR3 DNA is TGTGCCAGCAGTTTCGACCCAAACTCGGGGGCCCAGCATTTT. Its protein product is CASSFDPNSGAQHF.

The chain is built from TRBV5-1 and TRBJ2-5, with 7 bases that match TRBD2. This CDR3 has 14 amino acids. The V segment lost 0 bases and the J segment 5 bases; nucleotides outside the gene matches: 4. The germline gives CDR1 SGHRS, CDR2 YFSETQ. The DNA of the CDR3 is TGCGCCAGCAGCTTGGCGACTAGCCCGGAGACCCAGTACTTC. This codes for CASSLATSPETQYF.

The V call is TRBV7-9, the J call TRBJ1-6, with D unclear. Germline-derived CDR1 and CDR2 are SEHNR and FQNEAQ (reference sequence). V lost 1 base, J lost 4 bases, and 8 bases lay in between. This CDR3 is 15 amino acids long. The CDR3 DNA reads as TGTGCCAGCAGCTTAGGCCAGACTTATAATTCACCCCTCCACTTT. This codes for CASSLGQTYNSPLHF.

This clone was detected only once. The chain combines TRBV2 with TRBJ1-6, with 7 bases matching TRBD1. This CDR3 has 13 residues. Germline-derived CDR1 and CDR2 are SNHLY and FYNNEI. The trim removed 5 bases at V and 8 bases at J, leaving 3 bases unmatched. The CDR3 spells CASSQTGDSPLHF. Written as DNA, the CDR3 is TGTGCCAGCAGTCAAACAGGGGATTCACCCCTCCACTTT.

V gene TRBV4-1 combines with J gene TRBJ1-1; no clear D. The CDR3 totals 16 residues. Deletions cut 0 bases from V and 3 bases from J, with 14 bases between. Germline CDR1 reads MGHRA; CDR2 reads YSYEKL. The CDR3: CASSQDPGQLYTEAFF. Written as DNA, the CDR3 is TGCGCCAGCAGCCAAGATCCTGGGCAATTGTACACTGAAGCTTTCTTT.

The chain couples TRBV7-9 to TRBJ1-5; D not certain. Trimming shortened V by 5 bases and J by 0 bases, and 11 bases separated the two germline ends. The germline gives CDR1 SEHNR, CDR2 FQNEAQ (reference sequence). There are 15 residues in the CDR3. The CDR3 nucleotides read TGTGCCAGCAGCCCCAGCGGGTCTAGCAATCAGCCCCAGCATTTT. It yields the protein CASSPSGSSNQPQHF.

This clone was counted a single time. This chain joins TRBV7-6 and TRBJ2-5; tentative D call: TRBD2 (5 bases). Germline loops: CDR1 SGHVS, CDR2 FNYEAQ. V was trimmed by 1 base and J by 5 bases, leaving 11 bases between them. There are 14 residues in the CDR3. This chain's CDR3 is CASSLVGGTETQYF. CDR3 nucleotide sequence: TGTGCCAGCAGCTTAGTAGGAGGTACGGAGACCCAGTACTTC.

The chain employs TRBV28 and TRBJ1-2; D call uncertain. With 5 bases removed from V and 5 bases from J, the gap between germline ends came to 6 bases. The length of the CDR3 is 11 residues. Germline CDR1 reads MDHEN; CDR2 reads SYDVKM. The chain's CDR3 is CASSPGYGYTF. The CDR3 nucleotides are TGTGCCAGCAGTCCGGGGTATGGCTACACCTTC.

The chain employs TRBV4-3 and TRBJ1-1, with D perhaps TRBD1 (6 bases). Germline lookup yields CDR1 LGHNA and CDR2 YSLEER. Trimming shortened V by 5 bases and J by 2 bases, and 12 bases separated the two germline ends. The CDR3 consists of 14 residues. The CDR3 DNA sequence: TGCGCCAGCAGCAAACAGGGTCACAACACTGAAGCTTTCTTT. Its protein is CASSKQGHNTEAFF.

The chain carries TRBV7-3 and TRBJ1-1; tentative D call: TRBD1 (5 bases). The germline CDR1 and CDR2 sequences are SGHTA and FQGTGA. Trimming pared 3 bases from V and 4 bases from J, leaving 12 bases between. CDR3 length: 14 residues. This chain's CDR3 is CASSLGGGGTEAFF. The CDR3 nucleotides read TGTGCCAGCAGCTTGGGGGGAGGTGGCACTGAAGCTTTCTTT.

This chain uses TRBV2 with TRBJ2-2; D may be TRBD1 (6 bases). V was clipped by 6 bases and J by 3 bases, with 8 bases between them. The germline CDR1 and CDR2 sequences are SNHLY and FYNNEI. The CDR3 sequence is 13 residues long. The CDR3 region has the DNA TGTGCCAGCAGACAGGGTGACACCGGGGAGCTGTTTTTT. Amino acid sequence: CASRQGDTGELFF.

The rearrangement joins TRBV18 to TRBJ2-3; 7 bases match TRBD1. The CDR3 covers 16 residues. The V gene end was trimmed by 2 bases and the J gene end by 2 bases; junction bases not matched to a gene: 7. CDR1 is KGHSH and CDR2 is LQKENI in the germline V gene. The CDR3 DNA reads TGTGCCAGCTCACCAATTAGCACAGGGGTCACAGATACGCAGTATTTT. Its protein is CASSPISTGVTDTQYF.

The rearrangement joins TRBV4-3 to TRBJ1-6; D call uncertain. CDR1 is LGHNA and CDR2 is YSLEER in the germline V gene. The V end lost 1 base, the J end lost 6 bases, and 7 bases lay between the germline ends. The CDR3 length is 14 residues. The CDR3 DNA reads as TGCGCCAGCAGCCAAGGACAACCTAATTCACCCCTCCACTTT. Its protein product is CASSQGQPNSPLHF.

The V gene is TRBV7-9, the J gene TRBJ2-3; a possible D gene is TRBD2 (6 bases). The CDR3 loop spans 14 amino acids. Germline CDR1 and CDR2: SEHNR and FQNEAQ (reference sequence). The V and J ends lost 5 bases and 7 bases respectively, with 16 bases between them. The CDR3 DNA is TGTGCCAGCAGCCCCGGGACTCAGTGGAATACGCAGTATTTT. It translates to CASSPGTQWNTQYF.

This chain connects TRBV19 to TRBJ1-2; D uncertain. The CDR3 has 11 residues. The germline V and J ends were trimmed by 4 bases and 4 bases, with 4 bases remaining between them. Looked up from germline, CDR1 is LNHDA and CDR2 is SQIVND (reference sequence). The CDR3 bases are TGTGCCAGTAGTAATCGCTATGGCTACACCTTC. Its translation is CASSNRYGYTF.

CDR3 sequence reads: CASSPKTGTGVGEQFF. The CDR3, as DNA: TGTGCCAGCAGCCCTAAGACCGGGACAGGGGTGGGTGAGCAGTTCTTC. This chain uses TRBV9 with TRBJ2-1; 10 bases agree with TRBD1. CDR3 length equals 16 residues. The J segment lost 9 bases and the V segment lost 4 bases, leaving 13 bases of the junction unmatched. Germline V gene lookup returns CDR1 SGDLS and CDR2 YYNGEE.

The gene calls are TRBV6-5 and TRBJ2-5; 10 bases are a match to TRBD1. V gave up 6 bases and J gave up 2 bases; unmatched junction bases: 0. The length of the CDR3 is 13 residues. Germline-derived CDR1 and CDR2 are MNHEY and SVGAGI. The CDR3 DNA reads TGTGCCAGCAGGGGACAGGGGCAAGAGACCCAGTACTTC. Protein sequence: CASRGQGQETQYF.

The gene calls are TRBV19 and TRBJ1-2, with a tentative D call TRBD1 (6 bases). V lost 4 bases and J lost 2, with 17 bases in between. This CDR3 is built from 16 residues. Germline CDR1 and CDR2: LNHDA and SQIVND (reference sequence). The CDR3 DNA follows: TGTGCCAGTAGTAAAACCAGGACAGCTGAAAACTATGGCTACACCTTC. Translated: CASSKTRTAENYGYTF. Full variable domain (rest looked up from reference TRBV19 and TRBJ1-2): DGGITQSPKYLFRKEGQNVTLSCEQNLNHDAMYWYRQDPGQGLRLIYYSQIVNDFQKGDIAEGYSVSREKKESFPLTVTSAQKNPTAFYLCASSKTRTAENYGYTFGSGTRLTVV.